This TCR beta chain is drawn from a study of cytomegalovirus exposure and HLA in healthy donors. At the level of the study: A data release that came early held some 79 million unique TCRs from HLA-typed donors.

CDR3 size: 13 residues. V gave up 6 bases and J gave up 7 bases, with 15 bases separating them. CDR1 MNHEY and CDR2 SVGAGI come from the germline V gene. This PCR relied on a set of 60 Vbeta primers and 13 Jbeta primers. Data came from immunoSEQ multiplex PCR; TCRdb stores just in-frame clones and leaves some out. The repertoire table contains 150,000 or so clones. Unrecorded immune exposure was likely among donors, who were nominally healthy when sampled. Study-level results: Altogether, some 160 TCR beta chains were recorded as cytomegalovirus-associated. Later examination showed HLA-associated TCR beta chains had greater clonal expansion than equally common others.

With respect to this clone: The antigen is undetermined.

Sequencing input: PBMCs. The chain uses TRBV6-5 and TRBJ1-1; D gene unclear. The clonotype comes from a man aged 25 to 45 in good health and CMV-seronegative. The CDR3 bases are TGTGCCAGCAGAAATCCTAGTGACGGTGAAGCTTTCTTT. Amino acid sequence: CASRNPSDGEAFF.